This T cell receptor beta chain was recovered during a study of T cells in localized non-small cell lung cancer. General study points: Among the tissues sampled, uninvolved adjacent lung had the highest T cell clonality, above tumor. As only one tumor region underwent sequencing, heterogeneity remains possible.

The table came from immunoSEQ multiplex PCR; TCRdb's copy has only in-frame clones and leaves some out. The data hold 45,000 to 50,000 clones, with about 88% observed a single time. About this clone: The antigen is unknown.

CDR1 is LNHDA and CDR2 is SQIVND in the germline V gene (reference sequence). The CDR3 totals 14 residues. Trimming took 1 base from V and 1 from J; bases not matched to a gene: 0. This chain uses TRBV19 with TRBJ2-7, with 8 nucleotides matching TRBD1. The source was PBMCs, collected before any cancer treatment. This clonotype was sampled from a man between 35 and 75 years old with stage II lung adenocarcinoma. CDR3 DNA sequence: TGTGCCAGTAGTATAGGGACAGGGTCCTACGAGCAGTACTTC. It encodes CASSIGTGSYEQYF.